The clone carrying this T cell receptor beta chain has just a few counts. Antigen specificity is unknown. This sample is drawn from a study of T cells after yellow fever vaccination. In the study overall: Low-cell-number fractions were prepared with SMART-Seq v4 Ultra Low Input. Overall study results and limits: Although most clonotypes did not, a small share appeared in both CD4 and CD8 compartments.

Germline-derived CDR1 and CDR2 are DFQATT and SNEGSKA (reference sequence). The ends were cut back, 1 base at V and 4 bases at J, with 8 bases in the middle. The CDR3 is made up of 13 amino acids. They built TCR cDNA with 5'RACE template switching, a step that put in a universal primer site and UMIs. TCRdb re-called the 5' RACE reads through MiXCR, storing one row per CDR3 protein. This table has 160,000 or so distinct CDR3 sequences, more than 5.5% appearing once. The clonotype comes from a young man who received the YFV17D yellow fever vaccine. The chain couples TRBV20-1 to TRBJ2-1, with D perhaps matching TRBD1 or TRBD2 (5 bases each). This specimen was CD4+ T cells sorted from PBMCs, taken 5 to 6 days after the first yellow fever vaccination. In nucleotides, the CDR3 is TGCAGTGCTAGAGCGGGGCCTTACAATGAGCAGTTCTTC. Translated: CSARAGPYNEQFF.